This T cell receptor (beta chain) emerged from a study of radiation and T cells in renal cell carcinoma. The method was immunoSEQ multiplex PCR; TCRdb's version includes in-frame clones alone and lacks a portion of them. In the table there are fewer than 200,000 clones, roughly nine tenths of which are singletons. The germline V and J ends were trimmed by 0 bases and 3 bases, with 14 bases remaining between them. Per germline, CDR1 MNHEY and CDR2 SVGAGI. CDR3 length: 16 residues. The time point was: blood 4 weeks post-SBRT, at nephrectomy. Indicated treatment: 15 Gy SBRT to primary tumor, nephrectomy 4 weeks later.

The clonotype comes from a woman in her forties or fifties with renal cell carcinoma. Material: blood, obtained from a patient whose treatment included radiotherapy and nephrectomy. The rearrangement joins TRBV6-5 to TRBJ1-1, with a weak D call TRBD1 (5 bases). The CDR3 DNA reads as TGTGCCAGCAGTTACTCGGCCAGCGGGACTTACACTGAAGCTTTCTTT. The encoded protein is CASSYSASGTYTEAFF.